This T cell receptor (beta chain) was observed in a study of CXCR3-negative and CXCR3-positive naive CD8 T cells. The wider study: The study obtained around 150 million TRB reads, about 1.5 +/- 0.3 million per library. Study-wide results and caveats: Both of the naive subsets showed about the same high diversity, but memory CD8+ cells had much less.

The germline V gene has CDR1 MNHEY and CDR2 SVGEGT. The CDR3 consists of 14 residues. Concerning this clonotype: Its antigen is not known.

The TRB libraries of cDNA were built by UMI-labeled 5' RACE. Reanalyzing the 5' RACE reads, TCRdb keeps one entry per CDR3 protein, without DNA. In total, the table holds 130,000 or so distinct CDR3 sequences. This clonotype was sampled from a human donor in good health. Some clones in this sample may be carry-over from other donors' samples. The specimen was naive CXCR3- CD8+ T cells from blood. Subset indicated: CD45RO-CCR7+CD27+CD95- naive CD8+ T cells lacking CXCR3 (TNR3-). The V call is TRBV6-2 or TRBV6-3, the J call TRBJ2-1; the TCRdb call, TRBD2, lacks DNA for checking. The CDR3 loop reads CASSYLASGNEQFF.